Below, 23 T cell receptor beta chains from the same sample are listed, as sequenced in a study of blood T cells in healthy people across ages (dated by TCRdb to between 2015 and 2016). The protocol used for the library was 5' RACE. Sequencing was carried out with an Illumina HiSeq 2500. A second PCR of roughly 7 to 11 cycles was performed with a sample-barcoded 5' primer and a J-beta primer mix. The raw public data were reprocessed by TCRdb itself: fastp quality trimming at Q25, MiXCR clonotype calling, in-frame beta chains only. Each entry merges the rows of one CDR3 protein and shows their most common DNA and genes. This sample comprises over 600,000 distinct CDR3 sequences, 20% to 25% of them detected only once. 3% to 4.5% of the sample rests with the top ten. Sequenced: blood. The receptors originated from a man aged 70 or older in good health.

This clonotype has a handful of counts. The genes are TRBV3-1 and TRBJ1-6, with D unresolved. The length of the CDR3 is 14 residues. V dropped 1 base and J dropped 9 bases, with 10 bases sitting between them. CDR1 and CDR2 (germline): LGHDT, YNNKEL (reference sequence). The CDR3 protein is CASSQVQVASPLHF. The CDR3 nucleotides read TGTGCCAGCAGCCAAGTCCAGGTCGCTTCACCCCTCCACTTT.

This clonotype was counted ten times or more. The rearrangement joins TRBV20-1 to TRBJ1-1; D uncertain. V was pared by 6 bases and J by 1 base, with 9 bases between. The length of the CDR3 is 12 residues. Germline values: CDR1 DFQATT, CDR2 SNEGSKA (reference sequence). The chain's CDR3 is CSAPQANTEAFF. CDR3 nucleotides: TGCAGTGCGCCACAAGCGAACACTGAAGCTTTCTTT.

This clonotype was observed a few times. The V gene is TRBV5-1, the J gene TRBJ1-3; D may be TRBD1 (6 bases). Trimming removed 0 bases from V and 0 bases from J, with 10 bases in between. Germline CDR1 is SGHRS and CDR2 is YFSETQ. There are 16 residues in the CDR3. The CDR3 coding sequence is TGCGCCAGCAGCTTGGCTGGACAGAGCTCTGGAAACACCATATATTTT. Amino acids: CASSLAGQSSGNTIYF.

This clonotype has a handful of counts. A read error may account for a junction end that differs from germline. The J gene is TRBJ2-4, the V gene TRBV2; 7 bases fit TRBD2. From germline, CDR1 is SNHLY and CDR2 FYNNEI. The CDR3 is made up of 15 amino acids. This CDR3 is CASNMRGIAKNIRYF. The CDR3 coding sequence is TGTGCCAGCAACATGCGGGGGATAGCCAAAAACATTCGGTACTTC.

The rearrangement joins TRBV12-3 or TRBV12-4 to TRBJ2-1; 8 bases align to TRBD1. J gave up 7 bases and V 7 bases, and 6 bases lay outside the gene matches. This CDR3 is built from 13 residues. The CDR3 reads CASTTTGGNEQFF. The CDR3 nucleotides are TGTGCCAGCACTACCACAGGGGGGAATGAGCAGTTCTTC.

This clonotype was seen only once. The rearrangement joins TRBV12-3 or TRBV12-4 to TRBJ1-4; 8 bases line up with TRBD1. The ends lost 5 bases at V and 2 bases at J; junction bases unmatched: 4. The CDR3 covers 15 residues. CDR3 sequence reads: CASSEGDRTNEKLFF. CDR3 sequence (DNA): TGTGCCAGCAGTGAGGGGGACAGGACTAATGAAAAACTGTTTTTT.

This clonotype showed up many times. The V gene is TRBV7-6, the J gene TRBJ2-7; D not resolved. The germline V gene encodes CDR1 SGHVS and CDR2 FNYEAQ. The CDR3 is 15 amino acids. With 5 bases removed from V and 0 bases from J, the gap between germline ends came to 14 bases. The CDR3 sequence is CASSLTPTSSYEQYF. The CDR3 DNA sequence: TGTGCCAGCAGCCTTACTCCGACAAGCTCCTACGAGCAGTACTTC.

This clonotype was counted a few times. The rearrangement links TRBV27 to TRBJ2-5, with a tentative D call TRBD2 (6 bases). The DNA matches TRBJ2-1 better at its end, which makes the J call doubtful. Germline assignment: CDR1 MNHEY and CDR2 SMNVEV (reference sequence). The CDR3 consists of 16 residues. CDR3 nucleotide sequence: TGTGCCAGCAGTGGGGAAAGGACTACCGGCGTGAATGAGCAGTTCTTC. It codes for CASSGERTTGVNEQFF.

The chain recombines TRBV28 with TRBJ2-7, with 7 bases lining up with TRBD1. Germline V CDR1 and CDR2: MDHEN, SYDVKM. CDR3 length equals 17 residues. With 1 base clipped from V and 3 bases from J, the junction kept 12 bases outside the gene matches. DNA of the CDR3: TGTGCCAGCAGTTTATTTACCTTTAGGGACAGAGACTACGAGCAGTACTTC. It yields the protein CASSLFTFRDRDYEQYF.

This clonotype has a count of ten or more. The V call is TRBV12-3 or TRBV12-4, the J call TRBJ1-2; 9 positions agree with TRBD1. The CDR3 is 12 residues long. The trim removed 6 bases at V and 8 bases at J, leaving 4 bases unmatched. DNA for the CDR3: TGTGCCAGCAGAGAACAGGGGGCCGGCTACACCTTC. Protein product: CASREQGAGYTF.

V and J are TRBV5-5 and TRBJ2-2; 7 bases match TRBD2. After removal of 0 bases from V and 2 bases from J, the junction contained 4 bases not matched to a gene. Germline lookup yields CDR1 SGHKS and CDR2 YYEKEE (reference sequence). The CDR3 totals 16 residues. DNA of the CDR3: TGTGCCAGCAGCTTGGCGGGCGGGAGAAACACCGGGGAGCTGTTTTTT. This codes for CASSLAGGRNTGELFF.

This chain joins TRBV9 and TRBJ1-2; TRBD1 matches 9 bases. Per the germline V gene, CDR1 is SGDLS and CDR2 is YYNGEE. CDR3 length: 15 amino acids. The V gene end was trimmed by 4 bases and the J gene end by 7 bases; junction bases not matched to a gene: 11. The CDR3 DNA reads TGTGCCAGCAGCACCTGGACAGGGGTTATCTCTGGCTACACCTTC. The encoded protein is CASSTWTGVISGYTF.

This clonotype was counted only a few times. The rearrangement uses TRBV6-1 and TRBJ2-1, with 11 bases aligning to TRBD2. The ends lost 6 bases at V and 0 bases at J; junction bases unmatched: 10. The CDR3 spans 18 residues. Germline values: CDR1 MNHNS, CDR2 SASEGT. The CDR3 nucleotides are TGTGCCAGCAGCAGGGGGTGGACTAGCGGGTTCTCCTACAATGAGCAGTTCTTC. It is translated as CASSRGWTSGFSYNEQFF.

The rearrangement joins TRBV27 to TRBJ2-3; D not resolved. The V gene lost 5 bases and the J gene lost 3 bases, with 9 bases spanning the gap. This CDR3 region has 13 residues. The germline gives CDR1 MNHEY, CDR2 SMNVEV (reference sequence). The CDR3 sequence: CASSRIDTDTQYF. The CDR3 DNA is TGTGCCAGCAGTAGAATAGATACAGATACGCAGTATTTT.

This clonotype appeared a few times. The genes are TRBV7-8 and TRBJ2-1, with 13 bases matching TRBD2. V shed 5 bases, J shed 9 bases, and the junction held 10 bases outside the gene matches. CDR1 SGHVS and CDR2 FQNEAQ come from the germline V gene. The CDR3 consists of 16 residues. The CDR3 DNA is TGTGCCAGCAGCCACGATACTAGCGGGAGGGCGGGTGAGCAGTTCTTC. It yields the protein CASSHDTSGRAGEQFF. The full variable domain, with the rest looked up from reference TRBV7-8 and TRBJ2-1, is GAGVSQSPRYKVAKRGQDVALRCDPISGHVSLFWYQQALGQGPEFLTYFQNEAQLDKSGLPSDRFFAERPEGSVSTLKIQRTQQEDSAVYLCASSHDTSGRAGEQFFGPGTRLTVL.

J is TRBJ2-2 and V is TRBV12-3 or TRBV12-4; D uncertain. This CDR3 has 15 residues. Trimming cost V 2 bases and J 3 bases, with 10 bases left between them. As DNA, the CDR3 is TGTGCCAGCAGTTTAATTGGCCCATACACCGGGGAGCTGTTTTTT. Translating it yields CASSLIGPYTGELFF.

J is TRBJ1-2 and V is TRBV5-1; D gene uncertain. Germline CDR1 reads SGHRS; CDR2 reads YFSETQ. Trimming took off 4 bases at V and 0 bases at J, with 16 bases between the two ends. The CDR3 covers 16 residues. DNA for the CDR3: TGCGCCAGCAGCCATCTTGAAGTGGCTTCTAACTATGGCTACACCTTC. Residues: CASSHLEVASNYGYTF.

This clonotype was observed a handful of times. In nucleotides, the CDR3 is TGTGCCATCAGTGAGTCACGGGGGGCGGCGACTGAAGCTTTCTTT. It translates to CAISESRGAATEAFF. The gene calls are TRBV10-3 and TRBJ1-1; D perhaps matches TRBD1 (6 bases). V was shortened by 0 bases and J by 5 bases, with 13 bases between the two germline ends. Germline CDR1 ENHRY, CDR2 SYGVKD. The CDR3 runs to 15 residues.

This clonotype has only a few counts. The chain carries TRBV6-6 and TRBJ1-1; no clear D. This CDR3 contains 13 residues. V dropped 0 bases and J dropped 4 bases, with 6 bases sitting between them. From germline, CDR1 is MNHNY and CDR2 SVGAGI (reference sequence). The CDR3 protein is CASSYSEPTEAFF. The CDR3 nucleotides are TGTGCCAGCAGTTACTCCGAACCCACTGAAGCTTTCTTT.

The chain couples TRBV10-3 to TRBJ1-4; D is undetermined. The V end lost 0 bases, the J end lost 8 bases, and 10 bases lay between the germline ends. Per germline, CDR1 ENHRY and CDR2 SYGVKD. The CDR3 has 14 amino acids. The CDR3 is CAISESTGKEKLFF. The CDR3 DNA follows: TGTGCCATCAGTGAGTCAACGGGGAAGGAAAAACTGTTTTTT.

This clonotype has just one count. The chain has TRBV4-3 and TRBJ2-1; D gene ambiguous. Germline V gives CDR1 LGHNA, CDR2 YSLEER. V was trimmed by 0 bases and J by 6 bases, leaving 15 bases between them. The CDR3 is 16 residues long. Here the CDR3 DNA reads TGCGCCAGCAGCCAAGAGGGTCAGGCTGGGGTCAATGAGCAGTTCTTC. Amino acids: CASSQEGQAGVNEQFF.

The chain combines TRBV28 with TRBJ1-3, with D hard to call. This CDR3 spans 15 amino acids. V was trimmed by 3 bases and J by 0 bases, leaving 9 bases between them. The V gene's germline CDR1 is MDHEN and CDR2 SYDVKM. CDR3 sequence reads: CASSFGGISGNTIYF. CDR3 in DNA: TGTGCCAGCAGTTTTGGAGGGATCTCTGGAAACACCATATATTTT.

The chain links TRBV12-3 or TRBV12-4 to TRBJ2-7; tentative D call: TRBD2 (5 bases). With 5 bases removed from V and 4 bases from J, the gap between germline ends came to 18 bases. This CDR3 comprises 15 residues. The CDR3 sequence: CASSLSSAERYEQYF. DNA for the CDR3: TGTGCCAGCAGTCTAAGTAGCGCGGAGCGGTACGAGCAGTACTTC.